This entry concerns a single T cell receptor beta chain. What it binds is unknown. The sample is drawn from a study of shared clonotypes between healthy human individuals. This was a deep-level run. Per the study methods: Sequence data from immunoSEQ were junction-only and lacked quality scores; consequently, filtering differed. TCRdb's copy holds only in-frame clones and misses some; the assay was immunoSEQ multiplex PCR. The DNA gave D and trimming, while V, J and clone size come from that table. Among 450,000 to 650,000 clones, around 78% were seen once, and the ten largest hold more than 10%. Study-level findings and limits: Sequencing depth was expected to influence donor clonotype sharing.

The specimen sequenced was PBMCs. This receptor was taken from a woman aged 40 to 50 in good health. Some clones in this sample may be carry-over from other donors' samples.

The CDR3: CASSRGRGRSTYEQYF. The DNA for the CDR3 is TGCGCCAGCAGCAGGGGGCGGGGGAGGTCGACCTACGAGCAGTACTTC. This chain uses TRBV23-1 with TRBJ2-7, with D maybe TRBD1 (8 bases). TRBV23-1 is sorted into the ORF group, with uncertain function. V was pared by 6 bases and J by 2 bases, with 20 bases between. The CDR3 extends over 16 amino acids.